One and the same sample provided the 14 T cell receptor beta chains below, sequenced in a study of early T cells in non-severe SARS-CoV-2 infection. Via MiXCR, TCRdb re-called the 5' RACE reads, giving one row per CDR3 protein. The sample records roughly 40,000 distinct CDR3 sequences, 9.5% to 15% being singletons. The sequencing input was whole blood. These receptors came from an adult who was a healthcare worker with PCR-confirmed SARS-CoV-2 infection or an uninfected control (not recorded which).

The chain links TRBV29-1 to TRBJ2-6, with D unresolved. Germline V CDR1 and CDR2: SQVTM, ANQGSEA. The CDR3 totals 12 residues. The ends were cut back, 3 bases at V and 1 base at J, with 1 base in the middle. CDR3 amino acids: CSVESGANVLTF. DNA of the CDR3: TGCAGCGTTGAGTCTGGGGCCAACGTCCTGACTTTC. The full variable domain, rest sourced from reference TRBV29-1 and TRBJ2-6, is SAVISQKPSRDICQRGTSLTIQCQVDSQVTMMFWYRQQPGQSLTLIATANQGSEATYESGFVIDKFPISRPNLTFSTLTVSNMSPEDSSIYLCSVESGANVLTFGAGSRLTVL.

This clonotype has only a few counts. CDR3: CASSQGVREGSPDTQYF. In DNA, the CDR3 is TGCGCCAGCAGCCAAGGGGTGCGGGAGGGGAGCCCAGATACGCAGTATTTT. The genes are TRBV4-3 and TRBJ2-3; 9 nucleotides align to TRBD2. Germline trimming cut 1 base from V and 4 bases from J; bases unmatched to any gene: 9. The CDR3 contains 17 residues. Germline assignment: CDR1 LGHNA and CDR2 YSLEER.

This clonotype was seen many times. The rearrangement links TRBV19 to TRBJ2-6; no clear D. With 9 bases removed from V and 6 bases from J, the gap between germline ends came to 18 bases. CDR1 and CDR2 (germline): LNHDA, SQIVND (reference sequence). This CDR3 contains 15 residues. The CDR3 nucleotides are TGTGCCAGCACCCGGACCTTCGGTGCGGCCAACGTCCTGACTTTC. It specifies CASTRTFGAANVLTF.

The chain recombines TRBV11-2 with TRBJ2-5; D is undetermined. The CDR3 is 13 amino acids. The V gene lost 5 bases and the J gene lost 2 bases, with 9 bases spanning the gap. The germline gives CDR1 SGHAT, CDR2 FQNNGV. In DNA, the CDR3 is TGTGCCAGCAGCCCCCCAAGTCAAGAGACCCAGTACTTC. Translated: CASSPPSQETQYF.

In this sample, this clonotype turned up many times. CDR3 nucleotide sequence: TGCGCCAGCAGCCAAGTACAGCTTAGAACAGGGGGCCCATTCCAGTACTTC. This encodes CASSQVQLRTGGPFQYF. The V and J genes are TRBV4-1 and TRBJ2-7; 9 nucleotides line up with TRBD1. CDR3 length: 17 residues. CDR1 MGHRA and CDR2 YSYEKL come from the germline V gene. The V segment lost 1 base and the J segment 10 bases; nucleotides outside the gene matches: 17.

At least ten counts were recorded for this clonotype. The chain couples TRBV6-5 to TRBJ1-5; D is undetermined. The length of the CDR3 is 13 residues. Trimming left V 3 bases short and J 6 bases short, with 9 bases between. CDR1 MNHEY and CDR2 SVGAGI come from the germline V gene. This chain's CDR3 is CASSYSVLQPQHF. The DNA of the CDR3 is TGTGCCAGCAGTTATAGTGTCCTTCAGCCCCAGCATTTT.

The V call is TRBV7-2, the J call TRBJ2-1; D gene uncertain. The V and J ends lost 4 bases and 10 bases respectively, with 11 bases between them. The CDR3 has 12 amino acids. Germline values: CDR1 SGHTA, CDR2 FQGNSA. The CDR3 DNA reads TGTGCCAGCAGCTCCGTCGGGCCGGAGCAGTTCTTC. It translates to CASSSVGPEQFF.

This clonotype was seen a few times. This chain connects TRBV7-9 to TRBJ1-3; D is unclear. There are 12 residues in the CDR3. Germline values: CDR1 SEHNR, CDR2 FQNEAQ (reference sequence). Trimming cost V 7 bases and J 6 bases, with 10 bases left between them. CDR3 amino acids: CASTLTENTIYF. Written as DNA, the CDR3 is TGTGCCAGCACCCTTACTGAAAACACCATATATTTT.

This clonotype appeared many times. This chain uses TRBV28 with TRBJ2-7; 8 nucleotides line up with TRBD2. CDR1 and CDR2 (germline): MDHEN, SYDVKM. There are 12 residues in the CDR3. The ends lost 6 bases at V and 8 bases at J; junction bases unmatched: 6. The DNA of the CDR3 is TGTGCCAGCAGCGCGGGGGGCGGGAAGCAGTACTTC. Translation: CASSAGGGKQYF.

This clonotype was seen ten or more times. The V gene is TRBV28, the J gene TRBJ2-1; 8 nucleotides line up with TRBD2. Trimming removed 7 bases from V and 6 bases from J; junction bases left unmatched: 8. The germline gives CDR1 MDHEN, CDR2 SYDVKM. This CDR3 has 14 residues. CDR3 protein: CASKIGAGVNEQFF. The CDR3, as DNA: TGTGCCAGCAAGATAGGAGCGGGAGTCAATGAGCAGTTCTTC. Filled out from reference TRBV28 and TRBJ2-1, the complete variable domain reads DVKVTQSSRYLVKRTGEKVFLECVQDMDHENMFWYRQDPGLGLRLIYFSYDVKMKEKGDIPEGYSVSREKKERFSLILESASTNQTSMYLCASKIGAGVNEQFFGPGTRLTVL.

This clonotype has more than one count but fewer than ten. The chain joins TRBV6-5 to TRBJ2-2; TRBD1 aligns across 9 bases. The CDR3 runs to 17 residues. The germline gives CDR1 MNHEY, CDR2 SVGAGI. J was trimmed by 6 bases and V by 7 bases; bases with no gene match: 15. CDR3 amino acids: CASKLLPGQGVPGELFF. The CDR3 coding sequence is TGTGCCAGCAAACTGCTCCCGGGACAGGGTGTTCCCGGGGAGCTGTTTTTT.

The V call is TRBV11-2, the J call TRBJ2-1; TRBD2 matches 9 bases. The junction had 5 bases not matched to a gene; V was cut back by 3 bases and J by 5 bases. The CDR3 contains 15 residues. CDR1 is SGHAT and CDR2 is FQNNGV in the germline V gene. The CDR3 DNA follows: TGTGCCAGCAGCTTGGGAGGACTAGCGAACAATGAGCAGTTCTTC. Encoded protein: CASSLGGLANNEQFF.

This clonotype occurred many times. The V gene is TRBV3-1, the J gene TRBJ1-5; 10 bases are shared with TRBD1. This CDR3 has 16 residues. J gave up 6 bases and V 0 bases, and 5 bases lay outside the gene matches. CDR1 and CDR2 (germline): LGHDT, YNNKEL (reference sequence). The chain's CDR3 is CASSQDGGQGIQPQHF. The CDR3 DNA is TGTGCCAGCAGCCAAGATGGGGGACAGGGGATTCAGCCCCAGCATTTT.

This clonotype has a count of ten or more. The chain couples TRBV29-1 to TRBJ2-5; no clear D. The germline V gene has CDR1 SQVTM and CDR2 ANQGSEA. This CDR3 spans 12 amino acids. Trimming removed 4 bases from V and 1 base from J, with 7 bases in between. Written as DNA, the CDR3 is TGCAGCGTTGTCACGGTCCAAGAGACCCAGTACTTC. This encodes CSVVTVQETQYF. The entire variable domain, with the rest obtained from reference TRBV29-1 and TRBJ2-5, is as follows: SAVISQKPSRDICQRGTSLTIQCQVDSQVTMMFWYRQQPGQSLTLIATANQGSEATYESGFVIDKFPISRPNLTFSTLTVSNMSPEDSSIYLCSVVTVQETQYFGPGTRLLVL.